The entry that follows covers one T cell receptor (beta chain) sequence. Its antigen is not identified. Using its own MiXCR run on the 5' RACE reads, TCRdb lists one record per CDR3 protein. The sample has about 390,000 distinct CDR3 sequences, more than 20% seen once. This entry belongs to a study of T-cell memory formation after mild COVID-19. V was shortened by 1 base and J by 2 bases, with 15 bases between the two germline ends. The germline V gene encodes CDR1 SEHNR and CDR2 FQNEAQ (reference sequence). The CDR3 loop spans 16 amino acids. Regarding the study as a whole: Clones shrinking from day 15 to 85 showed even CD4/CD8 mixes; later expanders tilted CD4+. CM and EM subsets held most contracting CD4+ clones; EMRA held CD8+ ones.

The material sequenced was PBMCs or a T cell subset sorted from them (not recorded which). This rearrangement joins TRBV7-9 to TRBJ2-7; tentatively, D is TRBD1 or TRBD2 (5 bases each). This TCR was sampled from an adult woman who had mild COVID-19 (a few samples of this study predate the infection). Cell type and time point are not known. CDR3 sequence (DNA): TGTGCCAGCAGCTTAGGAACCCGGGACGGAGCCTACGAGCAGTACTTC. It codes for CASSLGTRDGAYEQYF.